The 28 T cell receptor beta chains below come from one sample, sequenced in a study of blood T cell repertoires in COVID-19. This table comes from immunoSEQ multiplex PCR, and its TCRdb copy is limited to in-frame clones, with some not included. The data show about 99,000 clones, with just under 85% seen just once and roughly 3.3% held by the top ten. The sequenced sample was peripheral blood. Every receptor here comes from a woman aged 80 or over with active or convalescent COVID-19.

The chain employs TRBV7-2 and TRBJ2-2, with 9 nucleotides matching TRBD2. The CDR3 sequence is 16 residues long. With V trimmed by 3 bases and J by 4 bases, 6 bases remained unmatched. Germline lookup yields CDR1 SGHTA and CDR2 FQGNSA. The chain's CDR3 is CASSFSGTSSTGELFF. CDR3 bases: TGTGCCAGCAGCTTTTCAGGGACTAGCAGCACCGGGGAGCTGTTTTTT. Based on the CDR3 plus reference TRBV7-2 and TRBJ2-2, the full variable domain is GAGVSQSPSNKVTEKGKDVELRCDPISGHTALYWYRQSLGQGLEFLIYFQGNSAPDKSGLPSDRFSAERTGGSVSTLTIQRTQQEDSAVYLCASSFSGTSSTGELFFGEGSRLTVL.

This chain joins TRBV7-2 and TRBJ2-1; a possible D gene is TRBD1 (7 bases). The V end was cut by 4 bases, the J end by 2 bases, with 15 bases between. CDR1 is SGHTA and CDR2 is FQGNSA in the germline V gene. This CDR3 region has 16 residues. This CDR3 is CASSSQGGFTYNEQFF. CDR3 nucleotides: TGTGCCAGCAGCTCGCAGGGGGGCTTCACCTACAATGAGCAGTTCTTC.

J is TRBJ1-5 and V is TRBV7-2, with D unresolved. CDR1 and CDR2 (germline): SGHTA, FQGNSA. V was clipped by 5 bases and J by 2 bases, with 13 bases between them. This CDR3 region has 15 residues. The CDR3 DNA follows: TGTGCCAGCAGCAAATCGATCCGGGGCAATCAGCCCCAGCATTTT. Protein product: CASSKSIRGNQPQHF. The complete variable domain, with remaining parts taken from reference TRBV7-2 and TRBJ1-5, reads GAGVSQSPSNKVTEKGKDVELRCDPISGHTALYWYRQSLGQGLEFLIYFQGNSAPDKSGLPSDRFSAERTGGSVSTLTIQRTQQEDSAVYLCASSKSIRGNQPQHFGDGTRLSIL.

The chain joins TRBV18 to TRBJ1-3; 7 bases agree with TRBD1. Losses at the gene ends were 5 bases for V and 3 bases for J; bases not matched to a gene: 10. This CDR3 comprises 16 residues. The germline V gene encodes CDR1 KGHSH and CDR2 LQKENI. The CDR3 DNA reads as TGTGCCAGCTCAACGACAGGGTCAGGTCTTGGAAACACCATATATTTT. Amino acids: CASSTTGSGLGNTIYF.

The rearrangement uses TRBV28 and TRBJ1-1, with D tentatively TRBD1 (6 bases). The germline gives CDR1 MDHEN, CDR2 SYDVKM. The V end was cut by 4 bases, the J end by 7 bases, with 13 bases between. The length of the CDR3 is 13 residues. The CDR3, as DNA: TGTGCCAGCAGTTCGTTGCAGGGGAATGAAGCTTTCTTT. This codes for CASSSLQGNEAFF.

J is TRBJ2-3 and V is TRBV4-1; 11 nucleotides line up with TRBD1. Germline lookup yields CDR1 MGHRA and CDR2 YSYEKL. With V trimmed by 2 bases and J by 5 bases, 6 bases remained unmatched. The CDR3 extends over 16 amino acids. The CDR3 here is CASSQRTGGQVDTQYF. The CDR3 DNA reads TGCGCCAGCAGCCAACGGACAGGGGGCCAGGTAGATACGCAGTATTTT.

The CDR3 reads CASSLGLAGGETQYF. As DNA, the CDR3 is TGCGCCAGCAGCTTGGGGCTAGCGGGGGGGGAGACCCAGTACTTC. The J gene is TRBJ2-5, the V gene TRBV5-1, with 12 bases fitting TRBD2. Germline trimming cut 0 bases from V and 5 bases from J; bases unmatched to any gene: 2. CDR1 is SGHRS and CDR2 is YFSETQ in the germline V gene. This CDR3 has 15 amino acids.

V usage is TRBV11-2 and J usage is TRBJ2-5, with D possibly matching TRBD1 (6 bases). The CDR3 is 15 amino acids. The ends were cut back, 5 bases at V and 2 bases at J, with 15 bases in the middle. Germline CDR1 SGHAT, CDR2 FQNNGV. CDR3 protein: CASSQKGGQQETQYF. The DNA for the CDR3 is TGTGCCAGCAGCCAAAAAGGCGGACAGCAAGAGACCCAGTACTTC. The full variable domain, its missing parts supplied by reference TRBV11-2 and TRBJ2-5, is EAGVAQSPRYKIIEKRQSVAFWCNPISGHATLYWYQQILGQGPKLLIQFQNNGVVDDSQLPKDRFSAERLKGVDSTLKIQPAKLEDSAVYLCASSQKGGQQETQYFGPGTRLLVL.

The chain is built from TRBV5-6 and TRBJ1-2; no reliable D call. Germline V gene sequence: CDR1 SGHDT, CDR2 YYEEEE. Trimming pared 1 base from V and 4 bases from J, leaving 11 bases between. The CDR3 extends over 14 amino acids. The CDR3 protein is CASSLLAGIYGYTF. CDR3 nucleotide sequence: TGTGCCAGCAGCTTGCTGGCGGGAATCTATGGCTACACCTTC.

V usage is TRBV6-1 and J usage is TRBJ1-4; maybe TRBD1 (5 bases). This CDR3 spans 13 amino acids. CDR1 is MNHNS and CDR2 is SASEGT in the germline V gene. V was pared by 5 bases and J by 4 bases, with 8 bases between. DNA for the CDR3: TGTGCCAGCAGTCGGGGGTATAATGAAAAACTGTTTTTT. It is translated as CASSRGYNEKLFF.

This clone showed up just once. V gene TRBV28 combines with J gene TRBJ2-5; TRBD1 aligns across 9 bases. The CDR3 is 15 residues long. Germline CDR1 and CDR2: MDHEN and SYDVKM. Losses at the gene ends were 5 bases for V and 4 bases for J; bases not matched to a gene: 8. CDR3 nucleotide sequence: TGTGCCAGCAGTCCCGGGACAGGGTATGCAGAGACCCAGTACTTC. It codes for CASSPGTGYAETQYF.

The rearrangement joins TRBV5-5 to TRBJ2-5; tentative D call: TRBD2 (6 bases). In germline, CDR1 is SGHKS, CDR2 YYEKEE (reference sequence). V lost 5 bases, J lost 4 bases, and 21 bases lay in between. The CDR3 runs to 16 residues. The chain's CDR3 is CASRYGRRAGGETQYF. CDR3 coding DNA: TGTGCCAGCAGATATGGGCGTAGGGCCGGGGGAGAGACCCAGTACTTC.

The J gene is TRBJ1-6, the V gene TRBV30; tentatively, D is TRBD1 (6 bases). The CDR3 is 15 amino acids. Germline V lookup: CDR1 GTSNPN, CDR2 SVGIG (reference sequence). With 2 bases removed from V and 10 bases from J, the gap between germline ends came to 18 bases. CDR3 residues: CAWSRPDRWESPLHF. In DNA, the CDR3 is TGTGCCTGGAGTCGACCCGACAGGTGGGAATCACCCCTCCACTTT.

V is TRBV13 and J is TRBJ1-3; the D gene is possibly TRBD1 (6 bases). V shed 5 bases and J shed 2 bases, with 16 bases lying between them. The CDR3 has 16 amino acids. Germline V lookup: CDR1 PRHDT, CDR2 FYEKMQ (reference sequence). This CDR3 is CASSQNQGSPGNTIYF. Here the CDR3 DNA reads TGTGCCAGCAGCCAAAATCAGGGGTCTCCTGGAAACACCATATATTTT.

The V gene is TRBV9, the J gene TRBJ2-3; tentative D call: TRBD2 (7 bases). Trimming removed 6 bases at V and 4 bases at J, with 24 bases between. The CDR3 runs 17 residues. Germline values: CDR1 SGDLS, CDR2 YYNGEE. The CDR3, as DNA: TGTGCCAGCACCCAAGCATTGGGGGGGGGCAGGGCAGATACGCAGTATTTT. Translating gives CASTQALGGGRADTQYF.

CDR3 sequence (DNA): TGTGCCAGTAGTATCGCAGGGGGTTTCGGGGAGCTGTTTTTT. As protein: CASSIAGGFGELFF. The rearrangement joins TRBV19 to TRBJ2-2; 7 bases agree with TRBD1. Germline values: CDR1 LNHDA, CDR2 SQIVND (reference sequence). V lost 3 bases and J lost 7; bases outside the gene matches: 5. CDR3 length equals 14 residues.

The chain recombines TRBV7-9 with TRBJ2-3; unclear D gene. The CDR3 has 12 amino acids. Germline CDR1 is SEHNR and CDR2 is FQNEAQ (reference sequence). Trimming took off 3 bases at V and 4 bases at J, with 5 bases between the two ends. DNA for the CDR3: TGTGCCAGCAGCTTCCAGGCAGATACGCAGTATTTT. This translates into CASSFQADTQYF.

CDR3 in amino acids: CASSPPGSTDTQYF. CDR3 coding DNA: TGTGCCAGCAGTCCCCCGGGATCCACAGATACGCAGTATTTT. The chain employs TRBV6-5 and TRBJ2-3; D is possibly TRBD2 (5 bases). The CDR3 runs to 14 residues. V was shortened by 5 bases and J by 2 bases, with 11 bases between the two germline ends. Germline V gene lookup returns CDR1 MNHEY and CDR2 SVGAGI.

CDR3 sequence (DNA): TGTGCCAGCCTTTTCCGGACATACAATCAGCCCCAGCATTTT. This encodes CASLFRTYNQPQHF. V is TRBV28 and J is TRBJ1-5, with D perhaps matching TRBD1 (5 bases). V was cut by 8 bases and J by 3 bases, with 14 bases left in between. CDR1 and CDR2 (germline): MDHEN, SYDVKM. CDR3 length: 14 residues.

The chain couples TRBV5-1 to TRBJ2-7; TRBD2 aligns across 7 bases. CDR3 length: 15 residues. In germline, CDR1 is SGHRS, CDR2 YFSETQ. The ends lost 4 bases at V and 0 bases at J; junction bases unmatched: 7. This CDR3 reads CASSPSGISSYEQYF. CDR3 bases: TGCGCCAGCAGCCCCAGCGGGATTAGCTCCTACGAGCAGTACTTC.

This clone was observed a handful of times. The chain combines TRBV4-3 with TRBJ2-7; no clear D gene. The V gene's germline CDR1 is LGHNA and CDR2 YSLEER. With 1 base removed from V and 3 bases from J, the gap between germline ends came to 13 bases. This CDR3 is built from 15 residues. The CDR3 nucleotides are TGCGCCAGCAGCCAAGCCCCAAGCCGATTCTACGAGCAGTACTTC. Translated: CASSQAPSRFYEQYF.

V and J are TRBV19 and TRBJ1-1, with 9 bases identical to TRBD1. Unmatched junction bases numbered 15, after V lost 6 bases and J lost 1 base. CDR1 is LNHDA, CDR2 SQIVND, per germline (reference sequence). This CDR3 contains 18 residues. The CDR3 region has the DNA TGTGCCAGTAGCCAATACCCGGGACAGGGACGACGGAACACTGAAGCTTTCTTT. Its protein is CASSQYPGQGRRNTEAFF.

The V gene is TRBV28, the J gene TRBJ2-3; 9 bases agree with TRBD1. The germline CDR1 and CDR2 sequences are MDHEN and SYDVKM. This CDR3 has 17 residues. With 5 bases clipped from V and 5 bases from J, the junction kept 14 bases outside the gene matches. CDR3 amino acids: CASSAHPGQGSGDTQYF. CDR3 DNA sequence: TGTGCCAGCAGTGCCCATCCGGGACAGGGAAGTGGAGATACGCAGTATTTT.

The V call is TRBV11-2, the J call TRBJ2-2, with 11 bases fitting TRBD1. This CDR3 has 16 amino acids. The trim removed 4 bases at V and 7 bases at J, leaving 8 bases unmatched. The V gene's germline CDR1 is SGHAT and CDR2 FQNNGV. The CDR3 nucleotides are TGTGCCAGCAGCTATTACCGGACAGGGGGCCACGGGGAGCTGTTTTTT. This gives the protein CASSYYRTGGHGELFF.

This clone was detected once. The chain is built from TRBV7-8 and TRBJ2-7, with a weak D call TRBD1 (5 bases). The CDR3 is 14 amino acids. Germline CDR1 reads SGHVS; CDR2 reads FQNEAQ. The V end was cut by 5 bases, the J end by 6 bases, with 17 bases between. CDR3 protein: CASSNGPWGAEQYF. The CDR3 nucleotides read TGTGCCAGCAGCAACGGTCCGTGGGGCGCCGAGCAGTACTTC.

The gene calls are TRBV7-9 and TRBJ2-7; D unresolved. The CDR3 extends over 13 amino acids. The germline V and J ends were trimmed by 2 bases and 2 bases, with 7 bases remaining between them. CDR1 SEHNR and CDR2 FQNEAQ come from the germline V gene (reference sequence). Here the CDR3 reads CASSLRRPYEQYF. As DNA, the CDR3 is TGTGCCAGCAGCTTAAGGCGGCCCTACGAGCAGTACTTC.

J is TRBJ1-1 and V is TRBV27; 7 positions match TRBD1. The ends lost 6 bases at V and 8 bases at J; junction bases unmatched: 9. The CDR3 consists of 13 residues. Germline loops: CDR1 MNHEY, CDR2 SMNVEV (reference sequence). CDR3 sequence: CASRQGTGGEAFF. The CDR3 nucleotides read TGTGCCAGCAGACAGGGGACGGGTGGCGAAGCTTTCTTT.

CDR3 loop: CAIGASGANVLTF. The CDR3 DNA reads TGTGCCATCGGGGCCTCTGGGGCCAACGTCCTGACTTTC. The chain recombines TRBV10-3 with TRBJ2-6; tentative D call: TRBD1 (5 bases). Germline V CDR1 and CDR2: ENHRY, SYGVKD. This CDR3 is built from 13 residues. The V and J ends lost 8 bases and 0 bases respectively, with 5 bases between them.